This entry concerns a single TCR beta chain. Its antigen is unknown. This sample stems from a study of cytomegalovirus exposure and HLA in healthy donors. Study-level information: Falling in the Caucasian-associated ancestry cluster were 81% of under 450 genotyped donors.

This CDR3 contains 16 residues. The germline V gene has CDR1 LNHDA and CDR2 SQIVND (reference sequence). V lost 5 bases to trimming and J lost 1 base, with 14 bases between them. With 60 Vbeta and 13 Jbeta primers, the PCR was carried out. In the source study's methods: Later work found 65 million to 85 million unique TCR beta chains, with about 10 million shared. Assay: immunoSEQ multiplex PCR; the TCRdb copy retains only in-frame clones and omits some. The V and J calls and the clone size are those of that table, but D and trimming were determined from the DNA. The repertoire holds 100,000 to 150,000 clones, with over 75% as singletons. Notes on the study in general: Donor immune exposure was known only as CMV serostatus.

Sequencing was done on a sample of PBMCs. The chain carries TRBV19 and TRBJ2-2; maybe TRBD1 (5 bases). The clonotype originates from a woman in her forties in good health and CMV-seropositive. The CDR3 coding sequence is TGTGCCAGTAGTCGCGACCCCGACAGGAACACCGGGGAGCTGTTTTTT. Translated, it gives CASSRDPDRNTGELFF.